Given below is one T cell receptor beta chain in context. Its specificity is not known. The V gene lost 2 bases and the J gene lost 10 bases, with 6 bases spanning the gap. This CDR3 is built from 11 residues. Germline-derived CDR1 and CDR2 are MNHNY and SVGAGI (reference sequence). This record comes from a study of T cells after yellow fever vaccination. General study points: Among primary-vaccination clones, most reappeared after the booster, at roughly 95% for CD4 and about 90% for CD8. Clonotypes shared by both compartments, CD4 and CD8, made up a small share. A weaker secondary response peaked on day 5, the primary on day 15.

A universal primer site and UMIs were added as TCR cDNA was made by 5'RACE template switching. TCRdb fed the 5' RACE reads into MiXCR, producing one record per CDR3 protein. Of about 340,000 distinct CDR3 sequences listed, roughly 4% are singletons. Material: PBMCs, obtained 5 days after the yellow fever booster vaccination. The TCR was taken from a man aged 18 to 29 who received the YFV17D yellow fever vaccine. This chain joins TRBV6-6 and TRBJ2-1, with a tentative D call TRBD2 (5 bases). CDR3 in amino acids: CASSYRGEQFF. Here the CDR3 DNA reads TGTGCCAGCAGTTACAGAGGGGAGCAGTTCTTC.